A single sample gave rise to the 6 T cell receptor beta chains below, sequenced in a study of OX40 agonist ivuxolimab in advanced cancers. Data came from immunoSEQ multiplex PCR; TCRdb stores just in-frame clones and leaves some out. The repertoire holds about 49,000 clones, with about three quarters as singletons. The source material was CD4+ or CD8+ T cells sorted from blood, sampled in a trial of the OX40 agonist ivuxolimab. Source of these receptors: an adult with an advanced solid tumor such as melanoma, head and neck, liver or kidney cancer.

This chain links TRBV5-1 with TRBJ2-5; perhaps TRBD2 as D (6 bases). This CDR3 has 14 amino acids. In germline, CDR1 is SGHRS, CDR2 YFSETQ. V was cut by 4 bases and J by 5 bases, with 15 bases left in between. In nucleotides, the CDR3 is TGCGCCAGCAGCCTCCAGGGTGGGGGGGAGACCCAGTACTTC. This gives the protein CASSLQGGGETQYF.

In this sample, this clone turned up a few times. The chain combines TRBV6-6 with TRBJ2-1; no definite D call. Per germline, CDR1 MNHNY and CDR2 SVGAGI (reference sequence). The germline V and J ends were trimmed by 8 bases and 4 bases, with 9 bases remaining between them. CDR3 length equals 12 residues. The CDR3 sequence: CASFSSYNEQFF. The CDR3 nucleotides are TGTGCCAGCTTCAGCAGTTACAATGAGCAGTTCTTC.

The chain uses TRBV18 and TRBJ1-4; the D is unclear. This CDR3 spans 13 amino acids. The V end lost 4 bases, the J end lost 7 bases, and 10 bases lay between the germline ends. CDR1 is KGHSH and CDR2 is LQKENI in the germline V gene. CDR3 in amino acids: CASSRLRGEKLFF. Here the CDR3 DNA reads TGTGCCAGCTCACGCCTGAGAGGTGAAAAACTGTTTTTT.

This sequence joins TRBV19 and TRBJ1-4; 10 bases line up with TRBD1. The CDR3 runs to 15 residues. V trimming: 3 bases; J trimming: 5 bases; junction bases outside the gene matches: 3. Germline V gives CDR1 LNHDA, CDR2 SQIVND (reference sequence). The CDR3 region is CASSIMGQGNEKLFF. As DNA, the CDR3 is TGTGCCAGTAGTATCATGGGACAGGGGAATGAAAAACTGTTTTTT. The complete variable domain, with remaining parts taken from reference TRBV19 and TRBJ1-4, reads DGGITQSPKYLFRKEGQNVTLSCEQNLNHDAMYWYRQDPGQGLRLIYYSQIVNDFQKGDIAEGYSVSREKKESFPLTVTSAQKNPTAFYLCASSIMGQGNEKLFFGSGTQLSVL.

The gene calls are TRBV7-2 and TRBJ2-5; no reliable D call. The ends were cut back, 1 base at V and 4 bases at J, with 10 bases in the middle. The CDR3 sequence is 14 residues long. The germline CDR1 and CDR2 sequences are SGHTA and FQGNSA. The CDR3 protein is CASSLELERETQYF. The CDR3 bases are TGTGCCAGCAGCTTAGAACTTGAGCGAGAGACCCAGTACTTC.

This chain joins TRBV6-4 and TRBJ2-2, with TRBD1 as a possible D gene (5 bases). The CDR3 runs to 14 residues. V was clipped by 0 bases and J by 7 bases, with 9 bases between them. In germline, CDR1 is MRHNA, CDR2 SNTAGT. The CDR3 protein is CASSDSPRVGELFF. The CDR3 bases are TGTGCCAGCAGTGACTCGCCCAGGGTCGGGGAGCTGTTTTTT.